This T cell receptor (beta chain) was documented in a study of CD8+ T cells in alopecia areata. This CDR3 region has 17 residues. With V trimmed by 4 bases and J by 4 bases, 14 bases remained unmatched. Germline V gene data show CDR1 as SGHKS and CDR2 as YYEKEE (reference sequence). RNA was isolated and reverse transcribed to cDNA, the sequencing template. The assay was immunoSEQ multiplex PCR, and TCRdb's table has in-frame clones only and misses some. The sample has 100,000 to 150,000 clones, roughly 54% seen once. This clone was observed a handful of times. This clonotype originated in a human donor with alopecia areata. The rearrangement uses TRBV5-5 and TRBJ1-2, with 9 bases fitting TRBD1. The sequencing here drew on CD4+ T cells sorted from blood, taken at week 0. DNA for the CDR3: TGTGCCAGCAGCGGCAAGACGACGGGACAGGGATTCTATGGCTACACCTTC. It translates to CASSGKTTGQGFYGYTF.